This TCR beta chain was identified in a study of technical replicates of blood from a handful of donors. The method was immunoSEQ multiplex PCR; TCRdb's version includes in-frame clones alone and lacks a portion of them. This sample has about 82,000 clones; under 96% occur once, and the top ten carry approximately 0.41%. This clonotype originated in a human donor in good health. The specimen was T cells isolated from PBMCs.

The CDR3 nucleotides are TGTGCCAGCAGTTCCACAGGGTATGGGACTGAAGCTTTCTTT. Translated: CASSSTGYGTEAFF. The chain couples TRBV6-5 to TRBJ1-1; a possible D gene is TRBD1 (6 bases). Germline V CDR1 and CDR2: MNHEY, SVGAGI. Trimming removed 4 bases at V and 5 bases at J, with 14 bases between. The CDR3 totals 14 residues.